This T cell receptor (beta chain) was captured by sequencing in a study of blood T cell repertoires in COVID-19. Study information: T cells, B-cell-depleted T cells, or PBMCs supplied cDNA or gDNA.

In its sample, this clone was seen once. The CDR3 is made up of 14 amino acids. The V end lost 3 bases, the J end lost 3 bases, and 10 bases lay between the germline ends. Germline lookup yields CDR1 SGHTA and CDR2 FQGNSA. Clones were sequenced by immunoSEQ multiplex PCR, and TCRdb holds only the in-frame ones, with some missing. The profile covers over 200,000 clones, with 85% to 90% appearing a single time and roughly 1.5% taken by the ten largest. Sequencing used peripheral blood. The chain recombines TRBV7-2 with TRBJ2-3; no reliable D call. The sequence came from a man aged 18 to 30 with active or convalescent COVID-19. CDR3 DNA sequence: TGTGCCAGCAGCTTGAGCACAGTAACAGATACGCAGTATTTT. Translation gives CASSLSTVTDTQYF. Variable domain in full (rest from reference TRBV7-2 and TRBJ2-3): GAGVSQSPSNKVTEKGKDVELRCDPISGHTALYWYRQSLGQGLEFLIYFQGNSAPDKSGLPSDRFSAERTGGSVSTLTIQRTQQEDSAVYLCASSLSTVTDTQYFGPGTRLTVL.